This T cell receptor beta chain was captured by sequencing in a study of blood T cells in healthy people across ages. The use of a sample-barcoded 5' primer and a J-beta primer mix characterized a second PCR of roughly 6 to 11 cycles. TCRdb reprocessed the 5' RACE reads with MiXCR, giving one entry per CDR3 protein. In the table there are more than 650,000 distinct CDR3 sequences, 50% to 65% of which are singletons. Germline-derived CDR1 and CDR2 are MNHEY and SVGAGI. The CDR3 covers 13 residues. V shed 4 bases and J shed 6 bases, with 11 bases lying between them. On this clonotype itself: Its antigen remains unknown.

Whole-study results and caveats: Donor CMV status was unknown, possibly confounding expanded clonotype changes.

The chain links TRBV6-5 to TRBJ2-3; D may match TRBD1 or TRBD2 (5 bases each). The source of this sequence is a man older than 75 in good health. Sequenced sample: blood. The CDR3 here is CASSWGYGDTQYF. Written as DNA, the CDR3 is TGTGCCAGCAGTTGGGGGTACGGGGATACGCAGTATTTT.